This passage covers 3 T cell receptor beta chains from one sample sequenced in a study of Graves' ophthalmopathy and Graves' hyperthyroidism. RNA transcripts were the template, and TCR beta CDR3 regions were amplified from them. The workflow started with a first-round RT-PCR run with HTBI primers and then moved on to a second-round multiplex PCR. A single record per CDR3 protein comes from TCRdb applying MiXCR to the multiplex PCR reads. The sample yields 650,000 to 900,000 distinct CDR3 sequences, approximately 40% seen once. The specimen sequenced was peripheral blood. Source of these receptors: an adult man with Graves' ophthalmopathy.

The V call is TRBV29-1, the J call TRBJ1-3; 7 bases map to TRBD1. The CDR3 is 13 residues long. J gave up 7 bases and V 6 bases, and 9 bases lay outside the gene matches. The V gene's germline CDR1 is SQVTM and CDR2 ANQGSEA. The CDR3 here is CSVGTGTANTIYF. The DNA of the CDR3 is TGCAGCGTCGGCACCGGGACAGCGAACACCATATATTTT.

The chain uses TRBV20-1 and TRBJ2-2; D may be TRBD1 or TRBD2 (6 bases each). Trimming stripped 7 bases from V and 6 bases from J, with 12 bases between. Germline V lookup: CDR1 DFQATT, CDR2 SNEGSKA (reference sequence). This CDR3 has 12 amino acids. The CDR3 spells CSEPRGAGELFF. CDR3 coding DNA: TGCAGTGAACCGAGGGGGGCCGGGGAGCTGTTTTTT.

This clonotype was detected only a few times. V gene TRBV5-8 combines with J gene TRBJ1-1; D gene uncertain. The CDR3 covers 13 residues. Per germline, CDR1 SGHTS and CDR2 YDEGEE. V was pared by 1 base and J by 1 base, with 5 bases between. CDR3 protein: CASSLYTNTEAFF. CDR3 sequence (DNA): TGTGCCAGCAGCTTGTATACGAACACTGAAGCTTTCTTT.